The sequence of this T cell receptor (beta chain) was determined in a study of TIL therapy for anti-PD-1-resistant metastatic lung cancer. Study context: Patients had a median age of nearly 55 years (range about 38-85).

Per the germline V gene, CDR1 is LGHNA and CDR2 is YNFKEQ. The CDR3 spans 14 residues. The V gene lost 4 bases and the J gene lost 1 base, with 11 bases spanning the gap. This was the immunoSEQ v3 assay. Libraries were sequenced to around 2 million read pairs (survey) or about 4.5-6 million (deep). Method: immunoSEQ multiplex PCR; TCRdb's copy keeps in-frame clones and lacks some. The data show about 52,000 clones, with around 79% seen just once and about 4.8% held by the top ten. As to time point: pre-treatment sample, taken before nivolumab and TIL therapy. Stage 4 NSCLC adults joined between late 2017 and 2020.

V gene TRBV4-2 combines with J gene TRBJ2-7, with D unclear. This receptor was taken from a woman aged 30 to 85 with non-small cell lung cancer. Specimen: blood, collected at baseline. The CDR3 region is CASSPPGGSYEQYF. Written as DNA, the CDR3 is TGTGCCAGCAGCCCTCCGGGCGGATCCTACGAGCAGTACTTC.